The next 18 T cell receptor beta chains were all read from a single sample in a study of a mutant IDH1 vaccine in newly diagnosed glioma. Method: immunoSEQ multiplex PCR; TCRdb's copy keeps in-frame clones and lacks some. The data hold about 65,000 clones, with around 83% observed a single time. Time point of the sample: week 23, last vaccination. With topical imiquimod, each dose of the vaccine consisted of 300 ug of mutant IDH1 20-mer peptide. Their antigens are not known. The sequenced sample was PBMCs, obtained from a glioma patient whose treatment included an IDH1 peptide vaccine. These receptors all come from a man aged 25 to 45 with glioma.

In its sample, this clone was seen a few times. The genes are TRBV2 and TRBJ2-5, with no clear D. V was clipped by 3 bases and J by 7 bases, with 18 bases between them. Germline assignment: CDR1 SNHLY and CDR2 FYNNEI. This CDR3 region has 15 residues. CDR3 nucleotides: TGTGCCAGCAGTGATTTTCCGGGCCGGGCTGGGACCCAGTACTTC. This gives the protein CASSDFPGRAGTQYF.

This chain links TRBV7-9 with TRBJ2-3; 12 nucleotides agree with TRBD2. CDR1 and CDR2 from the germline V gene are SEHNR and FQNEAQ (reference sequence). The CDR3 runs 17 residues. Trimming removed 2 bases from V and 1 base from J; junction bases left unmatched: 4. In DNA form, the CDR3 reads TGTGCCAGCAGCTTATTCAGGACTAGCGGGGGCACAGATACGCAGTATTTT. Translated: CASSLFRTSGGTDTQYF.

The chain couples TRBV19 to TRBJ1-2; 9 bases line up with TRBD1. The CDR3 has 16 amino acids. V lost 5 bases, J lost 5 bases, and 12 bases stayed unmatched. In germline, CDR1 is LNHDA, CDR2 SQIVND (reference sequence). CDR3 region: CASSLPPGQGRYGYTF. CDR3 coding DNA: TGTGCCAGTAGTCTACCACCGGGACAGGGAAGATATGGCTACACCTTC.

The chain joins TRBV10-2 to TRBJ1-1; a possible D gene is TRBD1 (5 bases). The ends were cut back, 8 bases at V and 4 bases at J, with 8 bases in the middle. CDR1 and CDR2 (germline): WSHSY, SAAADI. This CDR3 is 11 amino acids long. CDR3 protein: CASLGGTEAFF. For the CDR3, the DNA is TGCGCCAGCCTGGGGGGCACTGAAGCTTTCTTT.

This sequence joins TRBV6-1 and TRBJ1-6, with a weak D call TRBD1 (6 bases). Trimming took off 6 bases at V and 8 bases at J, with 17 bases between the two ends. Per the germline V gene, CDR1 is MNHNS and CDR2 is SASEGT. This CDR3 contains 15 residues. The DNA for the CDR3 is TGTGCCAGCAGAAGAATGTACAGGGACGATTCACCCCTCCACTTT. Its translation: CASRRMYRDDSPLHF.

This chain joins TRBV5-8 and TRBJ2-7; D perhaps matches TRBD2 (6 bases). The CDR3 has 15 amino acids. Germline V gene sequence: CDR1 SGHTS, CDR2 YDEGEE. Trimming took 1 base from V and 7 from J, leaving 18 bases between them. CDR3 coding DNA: TGTGCCAGCAGCTTGTGGGGACTCTCGGGCCGGGAGCAGTACTTC. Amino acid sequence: CASSLWGLSGREQYF.

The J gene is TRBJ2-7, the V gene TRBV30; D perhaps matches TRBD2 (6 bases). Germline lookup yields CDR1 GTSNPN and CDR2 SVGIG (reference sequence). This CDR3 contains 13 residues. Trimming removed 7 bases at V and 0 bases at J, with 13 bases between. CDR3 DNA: TGTGCCTTTTCGGGACTCAACTCCTACGAGCAGTACTTC. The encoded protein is CAFSGLNSYEQYF.

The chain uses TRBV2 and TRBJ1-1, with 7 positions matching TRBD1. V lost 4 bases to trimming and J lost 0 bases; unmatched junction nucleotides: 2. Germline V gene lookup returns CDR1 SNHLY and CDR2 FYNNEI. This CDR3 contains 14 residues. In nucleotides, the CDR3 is TGTGCCAGCAGTGGGGACAGAGTGAACACTGAAGCTTTCTTT. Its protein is CASSGDRVNTEAFF.

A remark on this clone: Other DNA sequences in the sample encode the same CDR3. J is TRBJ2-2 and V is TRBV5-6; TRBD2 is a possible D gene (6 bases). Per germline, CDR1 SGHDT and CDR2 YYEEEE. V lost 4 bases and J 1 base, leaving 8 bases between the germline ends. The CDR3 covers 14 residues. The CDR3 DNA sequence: TGTGCCAGCAGCCCGGGGGTGAACACCGGGGAGCTGTTTTTT. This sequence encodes CASSPGVNTGELFF. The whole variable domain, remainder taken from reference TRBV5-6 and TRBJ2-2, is DAGVTQSPTHLIKTRGQQVTLRCSPKSGHDTVSWYQQALGQGPQFIFQYYEEEERQRGNFPDRFSGHQFPNYSSELNVNALLLGDSALYLCASSPGVNTGELFFGEGSRLTVL.

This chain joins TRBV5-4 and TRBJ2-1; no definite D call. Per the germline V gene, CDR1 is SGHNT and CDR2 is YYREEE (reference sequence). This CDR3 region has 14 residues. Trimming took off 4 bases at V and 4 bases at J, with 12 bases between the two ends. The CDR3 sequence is CASSPRSSYNEQFF. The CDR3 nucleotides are TGTGCCAGCAGCCCCCGGAGCTCATACAATGAGCAGTTCTTC.

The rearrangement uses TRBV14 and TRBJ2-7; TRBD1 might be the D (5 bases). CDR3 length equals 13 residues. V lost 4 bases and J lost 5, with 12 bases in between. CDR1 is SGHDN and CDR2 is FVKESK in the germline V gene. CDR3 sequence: CASSPRPRDEQYF. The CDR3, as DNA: TGTGCCAGCAGCCCCAGACCCAGGGACGAGCAGTACTTC.

CDR3 sequence: CASSPGTLTGDTQYF. CDR3 nucleotides: TGTGCCAGCAGCCCCGGGACTCTAACTGGGGATACGCAGTATTTT. This chain connects TRBV7-2 to TRBJ2-3; D is perhaps TRBD2 (6 bases). Germline CDR1 and CDR2: SGHTA and FQGNSA. The CDR3 has 15 residues. V gave up 5 bases and J gave up 6 bases, with 18 bases separating them.

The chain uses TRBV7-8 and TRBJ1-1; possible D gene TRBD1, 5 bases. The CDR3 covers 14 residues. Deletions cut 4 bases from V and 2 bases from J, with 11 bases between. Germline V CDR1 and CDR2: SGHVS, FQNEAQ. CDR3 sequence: CASSSRGGNTEAFF. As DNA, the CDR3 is TGTGCCAGCAGCTCTAGGGGAGGAAACACTGAAGCTTTCTTT.

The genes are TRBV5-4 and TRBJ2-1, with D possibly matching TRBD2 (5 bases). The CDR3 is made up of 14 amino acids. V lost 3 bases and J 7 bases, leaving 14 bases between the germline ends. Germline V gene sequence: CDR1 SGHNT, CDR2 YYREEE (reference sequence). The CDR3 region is CASSSAEAVNEQFF. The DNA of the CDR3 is TGTGCCAGCAGCTCGGCGGAGGCTGTGAATGAGCAGTTCTTC. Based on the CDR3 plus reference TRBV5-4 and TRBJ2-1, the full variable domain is ETGVTQSPTHLIKTRGQQVTLRCSSQSGHNTVSWYQQALGQGPQFIFQYYREEENGRGNFPPRFSGLQFPNYSSELNVNALELDDSALYLCASSSAEAVNEQFFGPGTRLTVL.

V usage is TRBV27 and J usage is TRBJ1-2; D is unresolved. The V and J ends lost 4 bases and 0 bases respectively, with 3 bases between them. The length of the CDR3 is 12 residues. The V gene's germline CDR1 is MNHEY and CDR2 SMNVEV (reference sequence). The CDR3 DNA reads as TGTGCCAGCAGTTACACTAACTATGGCTACACCTTC. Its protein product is CASSYTNYGYTF.

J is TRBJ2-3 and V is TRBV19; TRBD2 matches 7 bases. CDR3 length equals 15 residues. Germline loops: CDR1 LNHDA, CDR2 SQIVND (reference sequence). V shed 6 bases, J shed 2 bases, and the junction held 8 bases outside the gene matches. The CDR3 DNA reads TGTGCCAGTAGAAGGGCTAGCGGATACACAGATACGCAGTATTTT. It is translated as CASRRASGYTDTQYF.

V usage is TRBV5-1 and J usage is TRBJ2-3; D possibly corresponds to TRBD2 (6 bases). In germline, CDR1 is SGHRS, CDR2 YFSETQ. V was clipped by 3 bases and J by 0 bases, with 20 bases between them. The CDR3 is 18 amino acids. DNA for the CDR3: TGCGCCAGCAGCTCCGGTAGTGGGACTTCTACTAGCACAGATACGCAGTATTTT. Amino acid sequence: CASSSGSGTSTSTDTQYF.

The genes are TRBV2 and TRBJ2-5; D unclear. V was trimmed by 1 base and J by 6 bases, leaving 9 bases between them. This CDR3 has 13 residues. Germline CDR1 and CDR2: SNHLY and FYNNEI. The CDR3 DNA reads TGTGCCAGCAGTGAAGAAGCTCGGCAGACCCAGTACTTC. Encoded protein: CASSEEARQTQYF.